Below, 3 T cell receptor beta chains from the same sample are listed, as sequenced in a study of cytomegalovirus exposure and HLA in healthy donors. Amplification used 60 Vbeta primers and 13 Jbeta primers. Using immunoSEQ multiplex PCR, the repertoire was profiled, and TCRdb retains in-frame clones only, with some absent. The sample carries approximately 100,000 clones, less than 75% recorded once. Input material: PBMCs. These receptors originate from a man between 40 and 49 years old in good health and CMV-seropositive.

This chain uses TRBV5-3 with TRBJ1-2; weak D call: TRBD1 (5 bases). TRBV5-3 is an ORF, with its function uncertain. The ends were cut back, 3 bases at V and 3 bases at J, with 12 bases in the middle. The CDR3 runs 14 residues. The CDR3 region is CARSSPTEHYGYTF. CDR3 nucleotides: TGTGCCAGAAGCTCACCGACAGAACACTATGGCTACACCTTC.

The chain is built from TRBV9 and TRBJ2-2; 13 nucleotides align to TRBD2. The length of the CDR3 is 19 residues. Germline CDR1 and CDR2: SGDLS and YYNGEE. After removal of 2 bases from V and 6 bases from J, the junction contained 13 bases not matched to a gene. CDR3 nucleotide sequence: TGTGCCAGCAGCGTTTCCTCAAATCTACTAGCGGGAGGGCCCGGGGAGCTGTTTTTT. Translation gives CASSVSSNLLAGGPGELFF.

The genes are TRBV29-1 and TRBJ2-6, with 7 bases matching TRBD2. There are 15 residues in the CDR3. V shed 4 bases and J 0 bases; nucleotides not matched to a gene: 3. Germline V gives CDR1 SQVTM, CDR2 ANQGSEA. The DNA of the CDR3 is TGCAGCGTTGGAGCGGGGAGCTCTGGGGCCAACGTCCTGACTTTC. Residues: CSVGAGSSGANVLTF.